A single T cell receptor (beta chain) is shown here with its context. The antigen remains unidentified. This record belongs to a study of PD-1 blockade in mismatch repair-deficient tumors. In the study overall: All were previously treated, progressing patients with approximately 12 mismatch repair-deficient cancer types.

Clones were sequenced by immunoSEQ multiplex PCR, and TCRdb holds only the in-frame ones, with some missing. Of roughly 120,000 clones detected, over 60% appear once; the ten largest clones hold approximately 4.7%. Study-wide findings and caveats: Rapid post-treatment expansion, then contraction, generally preceding radiologic response, marked tumor-resident clones.

Mismatch repair deficiency was confirmed in all patients, by PCR or immunohistochemistry. The TCR-sequenced patients were three responders to pembrolizumab. The TCR was taken from an adult with mismatch repair-deficient cancer. The specimen comprised peripheral blood, sampled approximately 14 months after starting pembrolizumab.

The CDR3 DNA is TGTGCCAGCAGCTCGGGGGACAGGCAAGAGACCCAGTACTTC. Its translation is CASSSGDRQETQYF. This chain uses TRBV7-3 with TRBJ2-5, with 8 bases fitting TRBD1. Germline V CDR1 and CDR2: SGHTA, FQGTGA. This CDR3 contains 14 residues. After removal of 4 bases from V and 2 bases from J, the junction contained 3 bases not matched to a gene.